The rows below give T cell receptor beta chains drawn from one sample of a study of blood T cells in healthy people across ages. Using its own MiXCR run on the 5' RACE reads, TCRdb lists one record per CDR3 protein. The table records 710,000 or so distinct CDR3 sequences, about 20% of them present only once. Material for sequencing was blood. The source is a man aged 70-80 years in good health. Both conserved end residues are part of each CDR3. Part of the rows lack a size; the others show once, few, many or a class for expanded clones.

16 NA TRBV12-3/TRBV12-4 CASSSPPAGSTYEQYF
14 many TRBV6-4 CASSDFSGANVLTF
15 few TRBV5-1 CASTSGQVVTDTQYF
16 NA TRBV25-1 CASSEYRSYYQETQYF
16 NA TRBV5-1 CASSFAGTGINNEQFF
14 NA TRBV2 CASSDARDSYEQYF
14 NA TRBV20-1 CSAPPGVSNNEQFF
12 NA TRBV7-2 CASSLEDSSQYF
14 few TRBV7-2 CASSLEGGLATQYF
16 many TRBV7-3 CASSPSVAGVGDTQYF
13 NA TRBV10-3 CAIREDSSNEQFF
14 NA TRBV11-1 CASSPPPLGGTQYF
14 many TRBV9 CASSVGISSYEQYF
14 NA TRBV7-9 CASSQLQGNQPQHF
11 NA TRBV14 CASSRAAEAFF
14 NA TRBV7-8 CASNLARAYNEQFF
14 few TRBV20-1 CSAEPGRSSYEQYF
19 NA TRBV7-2 CASSAAVRGLAGRDNEQFF
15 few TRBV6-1 CASSEPTGRDEKLFF
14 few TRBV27 CASTRAGYTGELFF
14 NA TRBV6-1 CASSASAAKNIQYF
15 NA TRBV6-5 CASSYNRAANTEAFF
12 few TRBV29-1 CSVGGGEEKLFF
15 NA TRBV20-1 CSAREPGPHTDTQYF
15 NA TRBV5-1 CASSFDRAPYNEQFF
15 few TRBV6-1 CASSEGPSLNYGYTF
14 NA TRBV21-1 CASSLDIAKNIQYF
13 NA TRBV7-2 CASSPRVRDTQYF
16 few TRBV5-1 CASSPAIGLNTDTQYF
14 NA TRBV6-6 CASSGGFVNYGYTF
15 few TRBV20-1 CSARELAGGPYEQYF
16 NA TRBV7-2 CASSLAGTPRTGELFF
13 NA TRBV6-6 CASSHQRMDGYTF
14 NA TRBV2 CASSVLAGVHEQFF
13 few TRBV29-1 CSVATPAGNGYTF
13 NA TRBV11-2 CASSPVTGNEQFF
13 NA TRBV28 CASSLLSQDEQYF
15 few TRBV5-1 CASSTTTGPNQPQHF
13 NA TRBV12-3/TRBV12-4 CASIRGRGEKLFF
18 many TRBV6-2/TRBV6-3 CASSFTLFLAGEANEQFF
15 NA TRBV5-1 CASSLDYGGDGELFF
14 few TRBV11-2 CASSPHLQIGTQYF
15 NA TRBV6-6 CAGSYLRGGTDTQYF
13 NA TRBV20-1 CSATSTGAEKLFF
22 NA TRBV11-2 CASSLDSYRQGLKLHTPDTQYF
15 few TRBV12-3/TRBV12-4 CASSLRREGRNEQFF
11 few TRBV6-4 CASTTQETQYF
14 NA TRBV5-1 CASSLETVGYEQYF
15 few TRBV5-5 CASSQPTGEWYGYTF
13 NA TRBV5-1 CASGVARDSLQYF
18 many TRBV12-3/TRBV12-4 CASSFQYGERTSGNTIYF
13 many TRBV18 CASSPGSLYEQYF
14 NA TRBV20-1 CSAIKPPTFYGYTF
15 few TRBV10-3 CAISPRHEGVYGYTF
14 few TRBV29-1 CSVDRTGQGNTIYF